Sequencing of this T cell receptor (beta chain) was carried out in a study of shared clonotypes between healthy human individuals. Remarks on this clone: Antigen unknown.

Regarding the study as a whole: In a few donors, around 5.5% of naive CD4 clonotypes appeared in common. Among non-shared clonotypes, generation probabilities were lower than among those shared by all four donors.

As handled by the study authors: Filtering differed for immunoSEQ, which gave only junction sequences without quality scores. Sequenced by immunoSEQ multiplex PCR; TCRdb stores in-frame clones only, minus some. V, J and clone size reflect that table, while D and trimming were determined from the DNA. The sample consists of hundreds of thousands of clones, about 74% of them appearing once. Germline V gene sequence: CDR1 LNHDA, CDR2 SQIVND (reference sequence). The germline V and J ends were trimmed by 7 bases and 1 base, with 25 bases remaining between them. This CDR3 spans 18 amino acids. The material sequenced was memory CD4+ T cells sorted from blood. The sample's subset: CD45RA-negative fraction. The chain recombines TRBV19 with TRBJ1-1; no reliable D call. The TCR originated in a woman in her 30s in good health. The CDR3 is CASKSLGWTGFSNTEAFF. CDR3 DNA: TGTGCCAGTAAATCACTGGGATGGACGGGTTTTTCGAACACTGAAGCTTTCTTT.